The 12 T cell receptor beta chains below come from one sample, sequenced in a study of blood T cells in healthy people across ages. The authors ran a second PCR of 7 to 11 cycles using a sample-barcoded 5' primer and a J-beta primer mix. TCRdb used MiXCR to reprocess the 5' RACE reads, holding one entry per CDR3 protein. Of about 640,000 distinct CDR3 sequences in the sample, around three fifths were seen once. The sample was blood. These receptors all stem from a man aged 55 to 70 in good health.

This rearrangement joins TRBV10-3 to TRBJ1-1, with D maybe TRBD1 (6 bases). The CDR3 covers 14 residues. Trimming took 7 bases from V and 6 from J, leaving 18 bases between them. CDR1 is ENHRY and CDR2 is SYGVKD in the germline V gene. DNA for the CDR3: TGTGCCATCACTATGGGCCTTGGGGGCCCTGAAGCTTTCTTT. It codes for CAITMGLGGPEAFF.

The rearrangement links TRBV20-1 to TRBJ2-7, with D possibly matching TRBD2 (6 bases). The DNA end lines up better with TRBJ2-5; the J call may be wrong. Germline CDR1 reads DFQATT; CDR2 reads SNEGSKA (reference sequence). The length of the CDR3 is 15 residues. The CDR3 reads CSARGIGRGKETQYF. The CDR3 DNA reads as TGCAGTGCTAGAGGGATCGGACGGGGGAAAGAGACCCAGTACTTC.

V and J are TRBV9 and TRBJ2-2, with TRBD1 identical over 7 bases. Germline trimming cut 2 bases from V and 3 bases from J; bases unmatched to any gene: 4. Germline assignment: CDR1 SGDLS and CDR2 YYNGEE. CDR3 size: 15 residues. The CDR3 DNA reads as TGTGCCAGCAGCGTCGGCCAGGGGGACACCGGGGAGCTGTTTTTT. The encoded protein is CASSVGQGDTGELFF. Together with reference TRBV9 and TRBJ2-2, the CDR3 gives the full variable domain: DSGVTQTPKHLITATGQRVTLRCSPRSGDLSVYWYQQSLDQGLQFLIQYYNGEERAKGNILERFSAQQFPDLHSELNLSSLELGDSALYFCASSVGQGDTGELFFGEGSRLTVL.

CDR3 sequence: CASSFRGLQETQYF. The CDR3 DNA reads as TGTGCCAGCAGCTTCAGGGGCCTGCAAGAGACCCAGTACTTC. The rearrangement uses TRBV11-2 and TRBJ2-5; D is possibly TRBD1 (6 bases). CDR1 and CDR2 from the germline V gene are SGHAT and FQNNGV. The CDR3 contains 14 residues. V lost 3 bases to trimming and J lost 2 bases, with 10 bases between them.

CDR3 sequence: CASSLRLAGPETQYF. The CDR3 DNA reads as TGTGCCAGCAGCTTAAGGCTAGCGGGGCCGGAGACCCAGTACTTC. The rearrangement uses TRBV7-2 and TRBJ2-5; 9 bases agree with TRBD2. There are 15 residues in the CDR3. Losses at the gene ends were 2 bases for V and 5 bases for J; bases not matched to a gene: 6. Germline-derived CDR1 and CDR2 are SGHTA and FQGNSA.

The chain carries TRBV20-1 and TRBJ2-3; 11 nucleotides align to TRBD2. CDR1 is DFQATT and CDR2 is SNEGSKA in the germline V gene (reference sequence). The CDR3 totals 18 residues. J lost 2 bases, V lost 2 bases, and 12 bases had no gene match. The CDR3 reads CSARLLAGARGHTDTQYF. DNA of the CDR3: TGCAGTGCTAGACTACTAGCGGGGGCCCGAGGACACACAGATACGCAGTATTTT.

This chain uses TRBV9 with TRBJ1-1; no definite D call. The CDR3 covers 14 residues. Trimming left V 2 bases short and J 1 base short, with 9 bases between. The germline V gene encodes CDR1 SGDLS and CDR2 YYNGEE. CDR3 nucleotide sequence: TGTGCCAGCAGCGTGGGGAACTCGAACACTGAAGCTTTCTTT. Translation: CASSVGNSNTEAFF. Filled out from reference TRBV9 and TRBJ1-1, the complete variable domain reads DSGVTQTPKHLITATGQRVTLRCSPRSGDLSVYWYQQSLDQGLQFLIQYYNGEERAKGNILERFSAQQFPDLHSELNLSSLELGDSALYFCASSVGNSNTEAFFGQGTRLTVV.

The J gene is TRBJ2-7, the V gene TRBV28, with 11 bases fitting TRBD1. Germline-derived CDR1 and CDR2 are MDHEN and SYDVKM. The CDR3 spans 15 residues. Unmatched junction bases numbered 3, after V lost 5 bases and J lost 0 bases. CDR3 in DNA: TGTGCCAGCAGTCGGGACAGGGGGATCTCCTACGAGCAGTACTTC. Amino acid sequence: CASSRDRGISYEQYF.

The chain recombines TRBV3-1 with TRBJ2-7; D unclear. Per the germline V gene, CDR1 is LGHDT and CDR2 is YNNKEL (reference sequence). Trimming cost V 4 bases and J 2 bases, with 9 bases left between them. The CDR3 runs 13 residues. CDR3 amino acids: CASSPYSTYEQYF. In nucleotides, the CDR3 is TGTGCCAGCAGCCCGTACAGCACCTACGAGCAGTACTTC.

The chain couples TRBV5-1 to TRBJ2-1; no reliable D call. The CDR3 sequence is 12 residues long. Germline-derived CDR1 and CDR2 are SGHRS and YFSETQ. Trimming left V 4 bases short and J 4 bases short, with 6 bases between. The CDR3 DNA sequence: TGCGCCAGCAGCCCCATGTACAATGAGCAGTTCTTC. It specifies CASSPMYNEQFF.

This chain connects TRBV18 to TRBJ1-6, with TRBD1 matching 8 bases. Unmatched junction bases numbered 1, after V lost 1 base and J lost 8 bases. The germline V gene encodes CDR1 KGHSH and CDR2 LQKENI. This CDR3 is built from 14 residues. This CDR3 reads CASSPLDRDSPLHF. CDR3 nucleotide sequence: TGTGCCAGCTCACCACTGGACAGGGATTCACCCCTCCACTTT.

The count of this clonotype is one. CDR3 nucleotide sequence: TGTGCCAGCACGGGAGGATTTCCTGGGGATACGCAGTATTTT. Translated, it gives CASTGGFPGDTQYF. V usage is TRBV27 and J usage is TRBJ2-3; 7 nucleotides align to TRBD2. Trimming removed 7 bases from V and 6 bases from J; junction bases left unmatched: 10. The CDR3 is 14 residues long. Germline V CDR1 and CDR2: MNHEY, SMNVEV (reference sequence).